This passage covers 18 T cell receptor beta chains from one sample sequenced in a study of human T cells and chemical hapten exposure. MiXCR was run by TCRdb on the RACE reads, yielding one entry per CDR3 protein. The sample includes about 80,000 distinct CDR3 sequences, approximately 15% of them seen just once. Time point: pre-sensitization, week 0. Treatment given: therapeutic diphenylcyclopropenone sensitization with weekly scalp DPC. Specimen: whole blood, collected in connection with sensitization to the hapten diphenylcyclopropenone (DPC). The receptors shown here come from a woman in her fifties or sixties with alopecia areata. Some clones in this sample may be carry-over from other donors' samples.

This clonotype has ten or more counts. Here the CDR3 DNA reads TGTGCCAGCATAGGCTACACTGAAGCTTTCTTT. The encoded protein is CASIGYTEAFF. The J gene is TRBJ1-1, the V gene TRBV6-2 or TRBV6-3; D remains unclear. CDR1 is MNHEY and CDR2 is SVGEGT in the germline V gene. The CDR3 is made up of 11 amino acids. V gave up 7 bases and J gave up 3 bases, with 6 bases separating them.

This chain links TRBV18 with TRBJ2-1; a weak D match, TRBD1 (5 bases). Deletions cut 2 bases from V and 2 bases from J, with 10 bases between. This CDR3 contains 15 residues. Germline assignment: CDR1 KGHSH and CDR2 LQKENI. CDR3 amino acids: CASSPTQGTYNEQFF. In DNA, the CDR3 is TGTGCCAGCTCACCAACTCAGGGCACCTACAATGAGCAGTTCTTC.

This clonotype was seen only a few times. The J gene is TRBJ2-7, the V gene TRBV20-1; no clear D gene. CDR3 length: 13 residues. Germline assignment: CDR1 DFQATT and CDR2 SNEGSKA (reference sequence). The germline V and J ends were trimmed by 1 base and 6 bases, with 13 bases remaining between them. The CDR3 coding sequence is TGCAGTGCTAGAGGGCTAGTAGGATCCGAGCAGTACTTC. Protein product: CSARGLVGSEQYF.

The V gene is TRBV3-1, the J gene TRBJ1-3; D is uncertain. Per the germline V gene, CDR1 is LGHDT and CDR2 is YNNKEL (reference sequence). Trimming stripped 4 bases from V and 4 bases from J, with 14 bases between. The length of the CDR3 is 15 residues. CDR3: CASSPLGSVGNTIYF. CDR3 in DNA: TGTGCCAGCAGCCCTCTAGGGAGCGTCGGAAACACCATATATTTT.

This clonotype turned up a few times. The J gene is TRBJ1-4, the V gene TRBV20-1; 7 bases are shared with TRBD1. This CDR3 has 14 residues. The ends lost 6 bases at V and 3 bases at J; junction bases unmatched: 7. Germline CDR1 is DFQATT and CDR2 is SNEGSKA (reference sequence). The CDR3 region has the DNA TGCAGTGCCCCAGGGGGACAGCCTAATGAAAAACTGTTTTTT. Protein: CSAPGGQPNEKLFF.

The rearrangement uses TRBV15 and TRBJ2-1; TRBD2 might be the D (5 bases). The CDR3 runs 14 residues. V lost 4 bases to trimming and J lost 8 bases, with 15 bases between them. Looked up from germline, CDR1 is LNHNV and CDR2 is YYDKDF (reference sequence). DNA of the CDR3: TGTGCCACCAGCATAAACAGACGGGGAGATGAGCAGTTCTTC. Translating it yields CATSINRRGDEQFF.

This sequence joins TRBV11-2 and TRBJ2-6; D not certain. CDR3 length: 13 amino acids. CDR1 SGHAT and CDR2 FQNNGV come from the germline V gene. Trimming cost V 10 bases and J 5 bases, with 12 bases left between them. CDR3 residues: CATLSGWANVLTF. For the CDR3, the DNA is TGTGCCACCTTGTCCGGTTGGGCCAACGTCCTGACTTTC.

The chain carries TRBV2 and TRBJ2-3; the D is unclear. Germline values: CDR1 SNHLY, CDR2 FYNNEI. This CDR3 region has 11 residues. V was trimmed by 8 bases and J by 4 bases, leaving 7 bases between them. CDR3 amino acids: CASAIADTQYF. Here the CDR3 DNA reads TGTGCCAGCGCCATAGCAGATACGCAGTATTTT.

This clonotype was counted a few times. This rearrangement joins TRBV20-1 to TRBJ1-5, with D tentatively TRBD1 (5 bases). The V end was cut by 2 bases, the J end by 1 base, with 9 bases between. CDR1 DFQATT and CDR2 SNEGSKA come from the germline V gene (reference sequence). The CDR3 runs 14 residues. CDR3 DNA sequence: TGCAGTGCTAGACAGGGTGCGAGCAATCAGCCCCAGCATTTT. Translation: CSARQGASNQPQHF.

The chain combines TRBV28 with TRBJ1-1; 7 bases are shared with TRBD1. The ends lost 6 bases at V and 1 base at J; junction bases unmatched: 8. The V gene's germline CDR1 is MDHEN and CDR2 SYDVKM. The CDR3 sequence is 15 residues long. The CDR3 loop reads CASRAETGRNTEAFF. For the CDR3, the DNA is TGTGCCAGCAGAGCGGAGACAGGGAGGAACACTGAAGCTTTCTTT.

This clonotype was counted ten times or more. The CDR3 DNA follows: TGTGCCAGCAGTCAGGTTTTAAAAACCAAAAACATTCAGTACTTC. Translated: CASSQVLKTKNIQYF. The chain joins TRBV6-2 or TRBV6-3 to TRBJ2-4, with D unclear. Germline-derived CDR1 and CDR2 are MNHEY and SVGEGT. This CDR3 region has 15 residues. V was cut by 5 bases and J by 2 bases, with 13 bases left in between.

This clonotype was seen repeatedly, ten times or more. The chain uses TRBV20-1 and TRBJ2-7; D is unresolved. The CDR3 is 13 residues long. Trimming left V 4 bases short and J 2 bases short, with 12 bases between. CDR1 DFQATT and CDR2 SNEGSKA come from the germline V gene (reference sequence). The CDR3 sequence is CSATGRPAYEQYF. The CDR3 DNA reads TGCAGTGCTACCGGCCGTCCCGCCTACGAGCAGTACTTC.

V usage is TRBV12-2 and J usage is TRBJ2-3. TRBV12-2 is listed as a pseudogene. The CDR3 totals 17 residues. The CDR3 sequence: CASRLLRIPGMTDTQYF. CDR3 bases: TGTGCAAGTCGCTTACTTCGTATACCTGGGATGACAGATACGCAGTATTTT.

This clonotype was recorded a few times. This chain uses TRBV20-1 with TRBJ2-5; 8 bases map to TRBD1. The CDR3 spans 14 residues. From germline, CDR1 is DFQATT and CDR2 SNEGSKA (reference sequence). V dropped 0 bases and J dropped 4; count of bases not matched to a gene: 4. CDR3 sequence (DNA): TGCAGTGCTAGAGATAGGCAGGGGGCAGAGACCCAGTACTTC. It is translated as CSARDRQGAETQYF.

This clonotype was picked up many times. The rearrangement uses TRBV20-1 and TRBJ1-1; unclear D gene. The CDR3 is made up of 12 amino acids. The V and J ends lost 2 bases and 4 bases respectively, with 8 bases between them. CDR1 and CDR2 (germline): DFQATT, SNEGSKA (reference sequence). CDR3 coding DNA: TGCAGTGCTAGACCGCAAATCACTGAAGCTTTCTTT. It yields the protein CSARPQITEAFF.

CDR3 in amino acids: CASSHRLAGGPDTQYF. The CDR3 region has the DNA TGTGCCAGCAGCCACCGACTAGCGGGAGGGCCAGATACGCAGTATTTT. This chain connects TRBV7-2 to TRBJ2-3, with TRBD2 matching over 14 bases. CDR3 length: 16 amino acids. Germline CDR1 and CDR2: SGHTA and FQGNSA. J gave up 4 bases and V 5 bases, and 5 bases lay outside the gene matches.

This clonotype was detected a few times. This rearrangement joins TRBV4-1 to TRBJ1-2; D might be TRBD1 (5 bases). The CDR3 sequence is 13 residues long. Germline V lookup: CDR1 MGHRA, CDR2 YSYEKL. Trimming shortened V by 4 bases and J by 4 bases, and 10 bases separated the two germline ends. The CDR3 coding sequence is TGCGCCAGCAGCCGGGGACCGATCTATGGCTACACCTTC. This gives the protein CASSRGPIYGYTF.

The CDR3 sequence: CSARSDRGNSPLHF. The CDR3 DNA is TGCAGTGCTAGGTCCGACAGGGGGAATTCACCCCTCCACTTT. The chain joins TRBV20-1 to TRBJ1-6; TRBD1 matches 9 bases. Germline V CDR1 and CDR2: DFQATT, SNEGSKA (reference sequence). The CDR3 covers 14 residues. After removal of 3 bases from V and 7 bases from J, the junction contained 4 bases not matched to a gene.